The 10 T cell receptor beta chains presented below share a single source sample, sequenced in a study of shared clonotypes between healthy human individuals. Some clones are missing from TCRdb's copy, which holds only in-frame ones; the method was immunoSEQ multiplex PCR. The data contain fewer than 1.4 million clones, 75% to 85% of them singletons. Sequenced sample: memory CD4+ T cells from PBMCs. Noted subset: CD45RA-negative fraction. The receptors were gathered from a man aged 18 to 29 in good health. Some clones in this sample may be carry-over from other donors' samples.

The chain is built from TRBV7-9 and TRBJ1-3; 7 bases match TRBD1. Germline V lookup: CDR1 SEHNR, CDR2 FQNEAQ (reference sequence). The CDR3 totals 15 residues. V was pared by 5 bases and J by 8 bases, with 12 bases of the junction left unmatched. CDR3 DNA: TGTGCCAGCAGCCGGGACAGCCCCAAGGTTGACACCATATATTTT. Translation gives CASSRDSPKVDTIYF.

The rearrangement links TRBV5-6 to TRBJ1-2; perhaps TRBD1 as D (6 bases). The CDR3 extends over 16 amino acids. Germline loops: CDR1 SGHDT, CDR2 YYEEEE. V dropped 0 bases and J dropped 5 bases, with 17 bases sitting between them. CDR3 region: CASSLGGQGLRYGYTF. In DNA form, the CDR3 reads TGTGCCAGCAGCTTGGGAGGGCAGGGGCTGAGGTATGGCTACACCTTC.

This clone occurred once. The V gene is TRBV6-5, the J gene TRBJ2-7, with TRBD1 matching 9 bases. V was pared by 4 bases and J by 3 bases, with 4 bases of the junction left unmatched. The CDR3 loop spans 14 amino acids. Germline-derived CDR1 and CDR2 are MNHEY and SVGAGI. The CDR3, as DNA: TGTGCCAGCAGTTTTGGGACAGGGTTCTACGAGCAGTACTTC. Protein product: CASSFGTGFYEQYF.

The chain is built from TRBV2 and TRBJ1-5, with 9 bases lining up with TRBD1. This CDR3 spans 14 amino acids. CDR1 is SNHLY, CDR2 FYNNEI, per germline. The ends lost 6 bases at V and 6 bases at J; junction bases unmatched: 6. CDR3 DNA sequence: TGTGCCAGCAGCGCGGACAGGGGTGTTCAGCCCCAGCATTTT. Translation: CASSADRGVQPQHF.

This clone was seen a handful of times. The V call is TRBV7-2, the J call TRBJ2-2; D is unresolved. CDR1 and CDR2 from the germline V gene are SGHTA and FQGNSA. This CDR3 has 15 amino acids. Trimming left V 0 bases short and J 5 bases short, with 10 bases between. The CDR3 DNA reads as TGTGCCAGCAGCTTAGCGGGTCCTGGGACCGGGGAGCTGTTTTTT. It encodes CASSLAGPGTGELFF.

Worth noting for this clone: This may be a read error, as it is one base from a much larger clone. The CDR3 loop is CASSLDGYTDTQYF. The CDR3 DNA sequence: TGTGCCAGCAGCTTAGACGGTTACACAGATACGCAGTATTTT. This chain links TRBV7-3 with TRBJ2-3, with D unresolved. V was trimmed by 2 bases and J by 2 bases, leaving 8 bases between them. Germline CDR1 SGHTA, CDR2 FQGTGA. CDR3 length: 14 residues.

The chain has TRBV11-1 and TRBJ1-2; no definite D call. In germline, CDR1 is SGHAT, CDR2 FQDESV (reference sequence). Trimming took 5 bases from V and 2 from J, leaving 12 bases between them. The CDR3 sequence is 14 residues long. In DNA form, the CDR3 reads TGTGCCAGCAGCCTCCTAACGGAGAACTATGGCTACACCTTC. It specifies CASSLLTENYGYTF.

The chain uses TRBV19 and TRBJ1-5; D is unclear. Germline V gene lookup returns CDR1 LNHDA and CDR2 SQIVND (reference sequence). The CDR3 totals 12 residues. The germline V and J ends were trimmed by 6 bases and 7 bases, with 10 bases remaining between them. DNA for the CDR3: TGTGCCAGTAGCTTACATCGACAGCCCCAGCATTTT. Its protein product is CASSLHRQPQHF.

The chain combines TRBV5-4 with TRBJ2-4; TRBD2 matches at 7 bases. V lost 4 bases, J lost 4 bases, and 8 bases stayed unmatched. Looked up from germline, CDR1 is SGHNT and CDR2 is YYREEE (reference sequence). The length of the CDR3 is 15 residues. CDR3 protein: CASSVGGGSKNIQYF. In nucleotides, the CDR3 is TGTGCCAGCAGCGTGGGGGGAGGGTCGAAAAACATTCAGTACTTC.

V gene TRBV5-1 combines with J gene TRBJ1-2, with a tentative D call TRBD1 (5 bases). The germline gives CDR1 SGHRS, CDR2 YFSETQ. V dropped 4 bases and J dropped 4 bases, with 17 bases sitting between them. This CDR3 has 15 residues. CDR3 loop: CASSEITGGSYGYTF. Written as DNA, the CDR3 is TGCGCCAGCAGCGAGATCACAGGAGGTAGCTATGGCTACACCTTC.